The T cell receptor (beta chain) under discussion was sequenced for a study of blood T cell repertoires in COVID-19. Study overall: The cDNA or gDNA used as material had been derived from T cells, B-cell-depleted T cells, or PBMCs.

Turning to this clone: Other DNA sequences in this sample translate to the same CDR3.

Original methodology: Amplification of reference gene primers was used by the study to estimate nucleated cell counts. Assay: immunoSEQ multiplex PCR; the TCRdb copy retains only in-frame clones and omits some. That table gives V, J and clone size, and the DNA gave D and trimming. The table has some 89,000 clones, around 85% seen once. The sequenced sample was peripheral blood. The clonotype was recovered from a man aged 60 to 69 with acute or convalescent COVID-19.

The DNA for the CDR3 is TGTGCCAGCCGCGGACAGGCTAATAATTCACCCCTCCACTTT. It translates to CASRGQANNSPLHF. The genes are TRBV9 and TRBJ1-6; TRBD1 matches at 7 bases. V lost 7 bases, J lost 5 bases, and 6 bases stayed unmatched. This CDR3 region has 14 residues. Germline V gene data show CDR1 as SGDLS and CDR2 as YYNGEE.